The text below deals with one T cell receptor (beta chain). The CDR3 runs 13 residues. The germline V gene encodes CDR1 GTSNPN and CDR2 SVGIG (reference sequence). The V end was cut by 7 bases, the J end by 1 base, with 13 bases between. In the original processing: Amplifying reference gene primers gave estimates of nucleated cell counts. Here immunoSEQ multiplex PCR was the method, and the copy in TCRdb shows in-frame clones only, minus some. V and J calls and clone size are copied from that table; D and trimming were computed from the DNA. The sample consists of a few hundred thousand clones, around 90% of them appearing once. These data are taken from a study of blood T cell repertoires in COVID-19. Study information: Both acute and convalescent COVID-19 samples were obtained from the United States, Italy and Spain. T cells, B-cell-depleted T cells, or PBMCs supplied cDNA or gDNA.

Seattle participants joined during active infection and were tracked over time. This TCR was recovered from a woman in her thirties with COVID-19, enrolled during active disease. Sequenced material: peripheral blood. V gene TRBV30 combines with J gene TRBJ2-5; D may be TRBD2 (6 bases). The CDR3 spells CAYEPGLQETQYF. CDR3 nucleotides: TGTGCCTACGAACCGGGACTCCAAGAGACCCAGTACTTC.